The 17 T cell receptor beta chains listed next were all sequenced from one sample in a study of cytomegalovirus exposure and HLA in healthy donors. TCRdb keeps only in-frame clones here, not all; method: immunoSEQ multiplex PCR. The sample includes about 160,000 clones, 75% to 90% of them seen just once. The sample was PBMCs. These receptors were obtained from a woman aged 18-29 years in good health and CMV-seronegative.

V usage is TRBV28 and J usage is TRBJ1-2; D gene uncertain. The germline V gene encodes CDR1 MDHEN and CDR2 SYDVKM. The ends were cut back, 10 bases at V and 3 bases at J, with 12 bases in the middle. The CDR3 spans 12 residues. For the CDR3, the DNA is TGTGCCACCATACTTGGAGACTATGGCTACACCTTC. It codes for CATILGDYGYTF.

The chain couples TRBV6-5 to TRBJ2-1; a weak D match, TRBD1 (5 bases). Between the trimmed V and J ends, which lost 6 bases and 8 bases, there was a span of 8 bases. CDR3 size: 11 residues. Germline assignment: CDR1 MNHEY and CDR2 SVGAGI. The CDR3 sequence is CASSQGDEQFF. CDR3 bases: TGTGCCAGCAGCCAAGGGGATGAGCAGTTCTTC.

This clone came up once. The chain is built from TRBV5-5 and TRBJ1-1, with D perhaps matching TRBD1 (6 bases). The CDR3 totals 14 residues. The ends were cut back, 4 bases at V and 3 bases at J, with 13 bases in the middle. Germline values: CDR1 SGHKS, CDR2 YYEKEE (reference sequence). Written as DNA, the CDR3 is TGTGCCAGCAGCGGAACAGGGAGGGACACTGAAGCTTTCTTT. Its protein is CASSGTGRDTEAFF.

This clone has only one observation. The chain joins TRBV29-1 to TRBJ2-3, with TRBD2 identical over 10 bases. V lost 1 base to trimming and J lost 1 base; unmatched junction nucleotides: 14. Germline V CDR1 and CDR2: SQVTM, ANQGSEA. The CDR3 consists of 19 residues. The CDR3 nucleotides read TGCAGCGTTGAAGGTTTCCTAGCGGGAGACGGGGGGGGCACAGATACGCAGTATTTT. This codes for CSVEGFLAGDGGGTDTQYF.

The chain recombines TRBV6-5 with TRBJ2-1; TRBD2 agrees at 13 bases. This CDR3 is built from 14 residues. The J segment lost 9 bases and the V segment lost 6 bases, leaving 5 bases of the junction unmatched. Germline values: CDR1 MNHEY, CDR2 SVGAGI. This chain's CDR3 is CASSRLAGGGEQFF. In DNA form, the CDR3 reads TGTGCCAGCAGCCGACTAGCGGGGGGTGGTGAGCAGTTCTTC.

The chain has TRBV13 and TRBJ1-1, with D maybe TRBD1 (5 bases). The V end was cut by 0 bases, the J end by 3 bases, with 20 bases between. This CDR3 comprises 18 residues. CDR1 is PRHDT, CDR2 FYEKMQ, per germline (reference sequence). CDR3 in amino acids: CASSLGLLGERSYTEAFF. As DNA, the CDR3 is TGTGCCAGCAGCTTAGGCCTGTTAGGGGAACGAAGCTACACTGAAGCTTTCTTT. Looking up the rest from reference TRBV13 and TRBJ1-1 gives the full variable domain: AAGVIQSPRHLIKEKRETATLKCYPIPRHDTVYWYQQGPGQDPQFLISFYEKMQSDKGSIPDRFSAQQFSDYHSELNMSSLELGDSALYFCASSLGLLGERSYTEAFFGQGTRLTVV.

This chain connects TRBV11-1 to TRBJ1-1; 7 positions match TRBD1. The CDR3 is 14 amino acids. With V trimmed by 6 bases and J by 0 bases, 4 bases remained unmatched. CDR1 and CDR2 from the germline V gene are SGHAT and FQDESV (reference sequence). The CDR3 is CASSATGMNTEAFF. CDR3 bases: TGTGCCAGCAGTGCGACAGGGATGAACACTGAAGCTTTCTTT.

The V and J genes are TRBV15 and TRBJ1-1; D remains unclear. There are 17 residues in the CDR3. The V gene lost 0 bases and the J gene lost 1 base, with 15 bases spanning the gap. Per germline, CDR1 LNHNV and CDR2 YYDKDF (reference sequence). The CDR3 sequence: CATSRDYLSTTNTEAFF. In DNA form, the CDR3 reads TGTGCCACCAGCAGAGATTATCTTTCTACTACGAACACTGAAGCTTTCTTT.

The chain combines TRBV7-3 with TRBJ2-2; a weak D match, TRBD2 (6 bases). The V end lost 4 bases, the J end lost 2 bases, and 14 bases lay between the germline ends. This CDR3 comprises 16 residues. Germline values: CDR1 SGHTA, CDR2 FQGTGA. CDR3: CASSSAIGGNTGELFF. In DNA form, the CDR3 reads TGTGCCAGCAGCTCTGCCATCGGGGGAAACACCGGGGAGCTGTTTTTT.

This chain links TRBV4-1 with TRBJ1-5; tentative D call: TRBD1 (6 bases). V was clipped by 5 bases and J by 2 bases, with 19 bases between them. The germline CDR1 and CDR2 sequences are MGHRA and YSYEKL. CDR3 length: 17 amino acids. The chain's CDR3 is CASSATVIRQGNQPQHF. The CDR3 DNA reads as TGCGCCAGCAGCGCTACGGTAATCCGACAGGGCAATCAGCCCCAGCATTTT.

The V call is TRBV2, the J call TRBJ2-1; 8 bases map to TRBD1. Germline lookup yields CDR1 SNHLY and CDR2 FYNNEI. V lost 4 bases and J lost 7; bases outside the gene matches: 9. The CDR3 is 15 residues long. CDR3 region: CASSVKGQVPNEQFF. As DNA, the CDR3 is TGTGCCAGCAGTGTCAAGGGACAGGTGCCGAATGAGCAGTTCTTC.

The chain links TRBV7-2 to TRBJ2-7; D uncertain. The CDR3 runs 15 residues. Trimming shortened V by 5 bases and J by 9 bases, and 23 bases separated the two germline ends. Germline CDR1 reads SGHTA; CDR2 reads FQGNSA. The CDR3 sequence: CASSRVISAPEGQYF. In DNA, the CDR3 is TGTGCCAGCAGCCGAGTGATCAGCGCCCCTGAAGGGCAGTACTTC.

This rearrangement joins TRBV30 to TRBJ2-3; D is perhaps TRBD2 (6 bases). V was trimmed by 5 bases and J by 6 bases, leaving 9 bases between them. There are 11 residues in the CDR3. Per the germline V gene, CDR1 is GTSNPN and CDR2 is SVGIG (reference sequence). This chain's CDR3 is CAWGEADTQYF. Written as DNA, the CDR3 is TGTGCCTGGGGGGAGGCGGATACGCAGTATTTT.

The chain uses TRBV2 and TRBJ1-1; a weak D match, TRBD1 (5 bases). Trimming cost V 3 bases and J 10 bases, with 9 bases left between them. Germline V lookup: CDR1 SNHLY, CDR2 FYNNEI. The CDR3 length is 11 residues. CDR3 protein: CASSETVGAFF. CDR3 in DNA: TGTGCCAGCAGTGAGACAGTGGGAGCTTTCTTT. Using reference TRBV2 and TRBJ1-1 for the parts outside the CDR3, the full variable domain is EPEVTQTPSHQVTQMGQEVILRCVPISNHLYFYWYRQILGQKVEFLVSFYNNEISEKSEIFDDQFSVERPDGSNFTLKIRSTKLEDSAMYFCASSETVGAFFGQGTRLTVV.

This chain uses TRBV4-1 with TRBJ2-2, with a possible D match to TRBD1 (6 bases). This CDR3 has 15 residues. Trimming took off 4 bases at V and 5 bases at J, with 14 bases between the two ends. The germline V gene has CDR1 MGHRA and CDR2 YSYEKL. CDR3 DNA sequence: TGCGCCAGCAGCCCCCTTCTACAGGGAACCGGGGAGCTGTTTTTT. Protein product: CASSPLLQGTGELFF.

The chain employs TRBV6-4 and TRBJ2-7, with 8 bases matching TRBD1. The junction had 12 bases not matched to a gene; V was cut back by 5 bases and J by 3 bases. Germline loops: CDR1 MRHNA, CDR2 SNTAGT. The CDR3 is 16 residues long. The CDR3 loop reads CASSKTGDNPLYEQYF. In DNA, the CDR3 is TGTGCCAGCAGTAAGACAGGGGATAATCCTCTCTACGAGCAGTACTTC.

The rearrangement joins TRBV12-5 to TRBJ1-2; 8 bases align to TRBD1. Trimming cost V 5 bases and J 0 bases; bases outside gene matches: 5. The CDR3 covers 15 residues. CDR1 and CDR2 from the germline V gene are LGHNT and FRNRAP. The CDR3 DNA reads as TGTGCTAGTGGTCTAAGGGACAGGCCTAACTATGGCTACACCTTC. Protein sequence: CASGLRDRPNYGYTF.